The 13 T cell receptor beta chains below all came from one sample that was sequenced in a study of blood T cell repertoires in COVID-19. Sequencing used immunoSEQ multiplex PCR; TCRdb keeps in-frame clones, though not all of them. The sample contains 80,000 to 100,000 clones, under 90% of which appear only once. The sequencing sample was made of peripheral blood. These receptors were collected from a human donor with active COVID-19. The donor label of this sample is uncertain.

The chain has TRBV6-5 and TRBJ1-5; D remains ambiguous. Germline lookup yields CDR1 MNHEY and CDR2 SVGAGI. This CDR3 is built from 13 residues. The germline V and J ends were trimmed by 6 bases and 0 bases, with 6 bases remaining between them. CDR3 residues: CASRSYSNQPQHF. DNA for the CDR3: TGTGCCAGCAGGAGTTATAGCAATCAGCCCCAGCATTTT.

The J gene is TRBJ2-3, the V gene TRBV7-9; 8 positions agree with TRBD2. From germline, CDR1 is SEHNR and CDR2 FQNEAQ (reference sequence). The V gene end was trimmed by 5 bases and the J gene end by 8 bases; junction bases not matched to a gene: 24. This CDR3 contains 19 residues. The CDR3 protein is CASSARGGVAGSPYGTQYF. DNA of the CDR3: TGTGCCAGCAGCGCCAGGGGCGGGGTAGCGGGGTCACCCTACGGTACGCAGTATTTT.

The chain uses TRBV24-1 and TRBJ1-6, with D unclear. The V gene's germline CDR1 is KGHDR and CDR2 SFDVKD. The CDR3 sequence is 17 residues long. The V end lost 4 bases, the J end lost 0 bases, and 12 bases lay between the germline ends. CDR3 region: CATSEWRLSSYNSPLHF. For the CDR3, the DNA is TGTGCCACCAGTGAGTGGCGGCTAAGCTCCTATAATTCACCCCTCCACTTT.

V and J are TRBV2 and TRBJ2-7; 9 nucleotides match TRBD1. CDR3 length: 16 amino acids. Germline V gives CDR1 SNHLY, CDR2 FYNNEI. The V and J ends lost 5 bases and 1 base, in that order; junction bases with no gene match: 9. Written as DNA, the CDR3 is TGTGCCAGCAGTCACACGGGACAGGGAAAATCCTACGAGCAGTACTTC. As protein: CASSHTGQGKSYEQYF.

The chain recombines TRBV10-3 with TRBJ2-2, with D possibly TRBD1 on 6 matching bases. Trimming cost V 8 bases and J 0 bases, with 13 bases left between them. CDR1 and CDR2 from the germline V gene are ENHRY and SYGVKD. This CDR3 is 15 amino acids long. CDR3 sequence: CAIAEDSSNTGELFF. As DNA, the CDR3 is TGTGCCATCGCGGAGGACAGTTCGAACACCGGGGAGCTGTTTTTT.

The chain links TRBV28 to TRBJ1-2; possible D gene TRBD1, 5 bases. The CDR3 has 17 residues. Trimming took 6 bases from V and 0 from J, leaving 20 bases between them. Germline values: CDR1 MDHEN, CDR2 SYDVKM. This chain's CDR3 is CASSIGGGLQPNYGYTF. In nucleotides, the CDR3 is TGTGCCAGCAGCATAGGTGGGGGACTCCAACCTAACTATGGCTACACCTTC.

The V and J genes are TRBV7-9 and TRBJ2-5; D perhaps matches TRBD1 (6 bases). This CDR3 region has 15 residues. Germline CDR1 and CDR2: SEHNR and FQNEAQ (reference sequence). V shed 5 bases and J shed 5 bases, with 18 bases lying between them. The CDR3 here is CASSQTGSQGETQYF. The CDR3 DNA follows: TGTGCCAGCAGCCAGACAGGCTCCCAGGGGGAGACCCAGTACTTC.

The CDR3 here is CASSFNRGAQLFF. As DNA, the CDR3 is TGTGCCAGCAGCTTCAACAGGGGCGCTCAATTATTCTTC. The chain is built from TRBV7-9 and TRBJ2-1; 7 bases agree with TRBD1. Per germline, CDR1 SEHNR and CDR2 FQNEAQ (reference sequence). V lost 3 bases and J lost 16; bases outside the gene matches: 12. This CDR3 comprises 13 residues.

V gene TRBV23-1 combines with J gene TRBJ1-1; 10 bases are a match to TRBD1. TRBV23-1 has ORF status, its function being uncertain. There are 20 residues in the CDR3. V lost 6 bases, J lost 5 bases, and 24 bases stayed unmatched. Written as DNA, the CDR3 is TGCGCCAGCAGGGACTACCCTTTTTTCCGGGACAGGGGCCCGACTACTGAAGCTTTCTTT. Translating gives CASRDYPFFRDRGPTTEAFF.

The genes are TRBV5-5 and TRBJ1-6, with a tentative D call TRBD1 (6 bases). Trimming cost V 3 bases and J 5 bases, with 12 bases left between them. This CDR3 comprises 15 residues. Germline assignment: CDR1 SGHKS and CDR2 YYEKEE (reference sequence). The CDR3 loop is CASSSEDSHNSPLHF. In DNA form, the CDR3 reads TGTGCCAGCAGCTCGGAGGACAGTCATAATTCACCCCTCCACTTT. The variable domain in full, with the rest retrieved from reference TRBV5-5 and TRBJ1-6, is DAGVTQSPTHLIKTRGQQVTLRCSPISGHKSVSWYQQVLGQGPQFIFQYYEKEERGRGNFPDRFSARQFPNYSSELNVNALLLGDSALYLCASSSEDSHNSPLHFGNGTRLTVT.

This clone was recorded once. The rearrangement uses TRBV6-5 and TRBJ1-3; possible D gene TRBD1, 5 bases. The CDR3 has 13 amino acids. V shed 10 bases and J shed 1 base, with 11 bases lying between them. Per germline, CDR1 MNHEY and CDR2 SVGAGI. The CDR3 coding sequence is TGTGCCACAGCAGGGACTTCTGGAAACACCATATATTTT. Its translation is CATAGTSGNTIYF.

The chain combines TRBV2 with TRBJ1-5, with 7 bases aligning to TRBD1. The CDR3 loop spans 15 amino acids. Germline CDR1 SNHLY, CDR2 FYNNEI. The trim removed 6 bases at V and 2 bases at J, leaving 7 bases unmatched. For the CDR3, the DNA is TGTGCCAGCAGGCAACAGGGGACGGGCAATCAGCCCCAGCATTTT. Protein sequence: CASRQQGTGNQPQHF. Drawing the rest from reference TRBV2 and TRBJ1-5, the complete variable domain is EPEVTQTPSHQVTQMGQEVILRCVPISNHLYFYWYRQILGQKVEFLVSFYNNEISEKSEIFDDQFSVERPDGSNFTLKIRSTKLEDSAMYFCASRQQGTGNQPQHFGDGTRLSIL.

This chain links TRBV29-1 with TRBJ2-3; tentatively, D is TRBD1 (6 bases). Germline assignment: CDR1 SQVTM and CDR2 ANQGSEA. V shed 6 bases and J shed 0 bases, with 10 bases lying between them. This CDR3 has 13 amino acids. CDR3 DNA sequence: TGCAGCGTCCCCAGGGGAAGCACAGATACGCAGTATTTT. Amino acid sequence: CSVPRGSTDTQYF.